The present T cell receptor beta chain was sequenced within a study of cytomegalovirus exposure and HLA in healthy donors. Study at large: A subsequent analysis reported that the roughly 120 validation repertoires were produced on the same platform that had also been used for the roughly 700 first-cohort repertoires.

Only in-frame clones appear in the TCRdb table, and some are missing; sequencing was by immunoSEQ multiplex PCR. This sample carries some 180,000 clones, about 81% of them seen once, and the ten largest clones take around 1.2%. Whole-study findings and limits: Confirmation in vitro established that a few CMV-associated chains were specific for CMV antigens. Published work reported that the classifier diagnosed cytomegalovirus status with high specificity and sensitivity.

Turning to this clone: What it recognizes is unknown.

Trimming removed 5 bases from V and 1 base from J, with 14 bases in between. The CDR3 extends over 15 amino acids. The germline V gene has CDR1 SGHTA and CDR2 FQGNSA. The sequenced sample consisted of PBMCs. The rearrangement links TRBV7-2 to TRBJ1-1; maybe TRBD1 (5 bases). The TCR originated in a woman in her twenties or thirties in good health and CMV-seronegative. CDR3 region: CASSPRGSTNTEAFF. Here the CDR3 DNA reads TGTGCCAGCAGCCCTAGGGGTTCCACGAACACTGAAGCTTTCTTT.